Presented here are 14 T cell receptor beta chains from one specimen sequenced in a study of beta chain features in type 1 diabetes. For these TCRs, the target antigens are not known. As every portion of the isolated RNA was reverse transcribed, the sequencing read expressed TCRB transcripts. The assay was immunoSEQ multiplex PCR, and TCRdb's table has in-frame clones only and misses some. The table includes about 160,000 clones, around 8.6% detected once. General study points: A moderate, significant TCRB CDR3 shortening appeared in type 1 diabetes across four CD4+ subsets.

Sequencing used central memory CD4+ T cells from blood. Receptor source: a woman younger than 30 with type 1 diabetes.

This clone was recorded many times. The chain combines TRBV14 with TRBJ2-7; unclear D gene. Germline lookup yields CDR1 SGHDN and CDR2 FVKESK. Trimming shortened V by 2 bases and J by 1 base, and 6 bases separated the two germline ends. The CDR3 has 13 amino acids. For the CDR3, the DNA is TGTGCCAGCAGCCAAAACTGGTCCTACGAGCAGTACTTC. It specifies CASSQNWSYEQYF.

The J gene is TRBJ1-2, the V gene TRBV7-2; TRBD1 is a possible D gene (5 bases). Germline lookup yields CDR1 SGHTA and CDR2 FQGNSA. The CDR3 extends over 14 amino acids. V was pared by 5 bases and J by 2 bases, with 12 bases between. CDR3 loop: CASSPRGVNYGYTF. In nucleotides, the CDR3 is TGTGCCAGCAGCCCCCGGGGGGTCAACTATGGCTACACCTTC.

This chain links TRBV10-2 with TRBJ2-4; D perhaps matches TRBD1 (6 bases). CDR3 length: 14 residues. Germline V lookup: CDR1 WSHSY, CDR2 SAAADI. V lost 0 bases to trimming and J lost 8 bases, with 11 bases between them. The CDR3 region is CASSESGQSDIQYF. DNA of the CDR3: TGCGCCAGCAGTGAGTCAGGACAGTCGGACATTCAGTACTTC.

The gene calls are TRBV5-1 and TRBJ2-1; D is undetermined. V shed 4 bases and J shed 4 bases, with 15 bases lying between them. The CDR3 totals 15 residues. From germline, CDR1 is SGHRS and CDR2 YFSETQ. The CDR3, as DNA: TGCGCCAGCAGCCCCTCCGGGTCCGATTACAATGAGCAGTTCTTC. Translated, it gives CASSPSGSDYNEQFF.

A few counts support this clone. CDR3 sequence reads: CASSREHEQYF. CDR3 nucleotide sequence: TGTGCCAGCAGCCGGGAACACGAGCAGTACTTC. The chain links TRBV7-9 to TRBJ2-7, with D maybe TRBD2 (5 bases). Germline lookup yields CDR1 SEHNR and CDR2 FQNEAQ (reference sequence). This CDR3 region has 11 residues. Trimming took 5 bases from V and 5 from J, leaving 7 bases between them.

This clone was found a few times. The chain uses TRBV29-1 and TRBJ2-3; TRBD2 matches 8 bases. This CDR3 comprises 15 residues. Germline V gene lookup returns CDR1 SQVTM and CDR2 ANQGSEA. Germline trimming cut 4 bases from V and 3 bases from J; bases unmatched to any gene: 9. DNA of the CDR3: TGCAGCGTTGGTATCGGGGGGGGAGGTACAGATACGCAGTATTTT. Amino acids: CSVGIGGGGTDTQYF.

Many counts were recorded for this clone. The V and J genes are TRBV29-1 and TRBJ1-2; D gene uncertain. The V and J ends lost 1 base and 3 bases respectively, with 6 bases between them. The CDR3 sequence is 12 residues long. Per germline, CDR1 SQVTM and CDR2 ANQGSEA. This chain's CDR3 is CSVEGQDYGYTF. CDR3 in DNA: TGCAGCGTTGAAGGACAAGACTATGGCTACACCTTC.

Concerning this clone itself: Since the CDR3 does not end with the conserved phenylalanine or tryptophan, this likely comes from a read error. J is TRBJ1-5 and V is TRBV18, with TRBD1 identical over 10 bases. Germline lookup yields CDR1 KGHSH and CDR2 LQKENI. The CDR3 totals 14 residues. V shed 3 bases and J 7 bases; nucleotides not matched to a gene: 3. Here the CDR3 reads CASSPGQGVQPQHL. The CDR3 DNA sequence: TGTGCCAGCTCACCCGGACAGGGGGTGCAGCCCCAGCATCTT.

This clone has a handful of counts. The chain links TRBV9 to TRBJ2-1; 13 bases are a match to TRBD2. Germline CDR1 and CDR2: SGDLS and YYNGEE. This CDR3 region has 16 residues. The junction had 9 bases not matched to a gene; V was cut back by 4 bases and J by 8 bases. In nucleotides, the CDR3 is TGTGCCAGCAGCCCCGGACTAGCGGGGGCTTGGGATGAGCAGTTCTTC. Residues: CASSPGLAGAWDEQFF.

This clone was picked up a small number of times. The genes are TRBV28 and TRBJ2-5; 11 nucleotides align to TRBD1. This CDR3 has 16 residues. The trim removed 8 bases at V and 0 bases at J, leaving 8 bases unmatched. CDR1 is MDHEN, CDR2 SYDVKM, per germline. CDR3 in DNA: TGTGCCAGCCGAGGACAGGGGGCTGCAGACCAAGAGACCCAGTACTTC. It translates to CASRGQGAADQETQYF.

This clone has only a few counts. The rearrangement uses TRBV27 and TRBJ2-5; 12 nucleotides align to TRBD2. The CDR3 spans 17 residues. Germline CDR1 reads MNHEY; CDR2 reads SMNVEV (reference sequence). Germline trimming cut 2 bases from V and 2 bases from J; bases unmatched to any gene: 6. CDR3 amino acids: CASSLGAGLAGQETQYF. CDR3 nucleotides: TGTGCCAGCAGTTTAGGTGCAGGACTAGCGGGGCAAGAGACCCAGTACTTC.

This clone was recorded a few times. V and J are TRBV7-8 and TRBJ1-1; 8 positions match TRBD1. Germline V gene sequence: CDR1 SGHVS, CDR2 FQNEAQ. CDR3 length equals 13 residues. V gave up 5 bases and J gave up 6 bases; unmatched junction bases: 5. CDR3 in amino acids: CASSTDREAEAFF. The DNA for the CDR3 is TGTGCCAGCAGCACGGACAGGGAAGCTGAAGCTTTCTTT. Full variable domain (rest looked up from reference TRBV7-8 and TRBJ1-1): GAGVSQSPRYKVAKRGQDVALRCDPISGHVSLFWYQQALGQGPEFLTYFQNEAQLDKSGLPSDRFFAERPEGSVSTLKIQRTQQEDSAVYLCASSTDREAEAFFGQGTRLTVV.

V is TRBV15 and J is TRBJ1-4; unclear D gene. Germline V gene data show CDR1 as LNHNV and CDR2 as YYDKDF (reference sequence). V lost 3 bases, J lost 3 bases, and 17 bases lay in between. The CDR3 contains 17 residues. The CDR3 here is CATSSPKLALSNEKLFF. Here the CDR3 DNA reads TGTGCCACCAGCAGCCCAAAGCTCGCGTTATCTAATGAAAAACTGTTTTTT.

The V call is TRBV19, the J call TRBJ1-5; 7 positions match TRBD1. Germline loops: CDR1 LNHDA, CDR2 SQIVND (reference sequence). J gave up 2 bases and V 4 bases, and 8 bases lay outside the gene matches. The CDR3 contains 16 residues. CDR3 DNA: TGTGCCAGTAGTAGAGCTAGGGGGCTGGGCAATCAGCCCCAGCATTTT. This codes for CASSRARGLGNQPQHF.